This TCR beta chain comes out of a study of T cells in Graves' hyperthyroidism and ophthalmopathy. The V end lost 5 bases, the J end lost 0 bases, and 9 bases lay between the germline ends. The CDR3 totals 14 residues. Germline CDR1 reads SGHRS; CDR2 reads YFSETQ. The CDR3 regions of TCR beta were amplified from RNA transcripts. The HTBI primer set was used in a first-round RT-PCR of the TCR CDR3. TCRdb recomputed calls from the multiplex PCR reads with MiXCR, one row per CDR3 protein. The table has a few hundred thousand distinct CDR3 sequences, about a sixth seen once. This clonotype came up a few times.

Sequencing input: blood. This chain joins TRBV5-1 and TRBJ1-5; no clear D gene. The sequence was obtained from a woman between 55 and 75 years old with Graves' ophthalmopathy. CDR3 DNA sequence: TGCGCCAGCAGGCTAGACTATAGCAATCAGCCCCAGCATTTT. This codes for CASRLDYSNQPQHF.